This entry concerns a single TCR beta chain. Primers: 60 Vbeta forward and 13 Jbeta reverse. The assay was immunoSEQ multiplex PCR, and TCRdb's table has in-frame clones only and misses some. The sample consists of over 100,000 clones, more than 60% of them appearing once. Donors likely had unrecorded immune exposures despite being nominally healthy when sampled. The data are from a study of cytomegalovirus exposure and HLA in healthy donors. The ends were cut back, 4 bases at V and 3 bases at J, with 15 bases in the middle. The length of the CDR3 is 16 residues. Germline values: CDR1 SNHLY, CDR2 FYNNEI.

The sequenced sample was PBMCs. This TCR came from a female donor in good health and CMV-seronegative. The chain is built from TRBV2 and TRBJ1-4, with D maybe TRBD1 (5 bases). CDR3 DNA sequence: TGTGCCAGCAGTGGAGTTAAGGGGAGGGCTAATGAAAAACTGTTTTTT. Its protein is CASSGVKGRANEKLFF.